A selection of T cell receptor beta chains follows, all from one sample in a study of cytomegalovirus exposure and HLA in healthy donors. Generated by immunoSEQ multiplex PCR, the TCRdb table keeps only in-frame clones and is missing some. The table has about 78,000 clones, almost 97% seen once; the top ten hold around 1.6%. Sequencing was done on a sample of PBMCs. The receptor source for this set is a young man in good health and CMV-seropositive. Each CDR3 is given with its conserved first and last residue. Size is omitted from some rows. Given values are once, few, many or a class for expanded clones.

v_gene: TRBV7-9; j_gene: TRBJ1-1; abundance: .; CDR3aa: CASSPELGTADTEAFF
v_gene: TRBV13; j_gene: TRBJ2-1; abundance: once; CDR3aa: CASSFGTVSYNEQFF
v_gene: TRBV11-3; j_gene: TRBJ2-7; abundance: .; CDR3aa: CASSLDGERRETEQYF
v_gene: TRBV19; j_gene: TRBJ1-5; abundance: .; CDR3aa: CASSATSYSNQPQHF
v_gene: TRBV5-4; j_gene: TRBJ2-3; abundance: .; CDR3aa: CASSTPESRGGTDTQYF
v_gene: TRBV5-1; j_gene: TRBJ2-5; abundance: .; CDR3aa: CASSLGTATQETQYF
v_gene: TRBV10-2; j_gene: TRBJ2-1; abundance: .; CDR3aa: CASASDRDNEQFF
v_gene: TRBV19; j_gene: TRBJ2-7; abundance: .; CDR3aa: CASIIKPGTSGRGTSYEQYF
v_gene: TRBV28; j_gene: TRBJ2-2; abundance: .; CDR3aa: CASSLGGSGELFF
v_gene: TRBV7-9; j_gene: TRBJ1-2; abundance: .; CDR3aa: CASSLSQGVGYTF
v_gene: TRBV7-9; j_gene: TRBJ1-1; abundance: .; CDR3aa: CASSSTPRTGGREAFF
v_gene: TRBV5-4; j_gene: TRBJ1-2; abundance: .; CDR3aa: CASSNRRGQAGNYGYTF
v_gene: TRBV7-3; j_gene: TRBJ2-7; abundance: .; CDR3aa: CASSSTSGYEQYF
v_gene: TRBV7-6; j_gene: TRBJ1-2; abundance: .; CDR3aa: CASSSITTVDYGYTF
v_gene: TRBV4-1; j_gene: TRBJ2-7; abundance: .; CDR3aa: CASSQDPPAWEQYF
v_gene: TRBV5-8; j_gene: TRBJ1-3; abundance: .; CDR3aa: CASNIRGHSGNTIYF
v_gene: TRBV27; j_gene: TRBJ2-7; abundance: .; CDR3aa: CASTAWQGSLEQYF
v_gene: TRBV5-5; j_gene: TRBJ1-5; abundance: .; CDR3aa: CASSLATGTINQPQHF
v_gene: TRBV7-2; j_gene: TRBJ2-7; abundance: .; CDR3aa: CASSLVAREQYF
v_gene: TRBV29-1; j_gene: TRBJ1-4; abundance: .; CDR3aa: CSAHGTDNEKLFF
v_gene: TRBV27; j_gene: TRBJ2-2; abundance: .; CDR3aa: CASSGGFGGELFF
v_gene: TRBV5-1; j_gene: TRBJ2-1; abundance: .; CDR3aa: CASSLEQGVYDEQFF
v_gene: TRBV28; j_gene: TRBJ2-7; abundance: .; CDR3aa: CASSRLAGGSSYEQYF
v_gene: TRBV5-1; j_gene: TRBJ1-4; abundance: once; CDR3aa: CASSFIKTGLLWYEKLFF
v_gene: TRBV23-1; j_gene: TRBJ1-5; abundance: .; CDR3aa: CASSLSGTEDQPQHF
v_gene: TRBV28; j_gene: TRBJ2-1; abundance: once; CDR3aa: CASSFRSSYNEQFF
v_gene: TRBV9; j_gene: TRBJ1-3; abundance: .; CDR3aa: CASSASGDPGNTIYF
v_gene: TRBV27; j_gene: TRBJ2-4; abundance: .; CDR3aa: CASSPRQGDIQYF
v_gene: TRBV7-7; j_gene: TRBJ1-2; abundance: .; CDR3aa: CASSQPTGEGYTF
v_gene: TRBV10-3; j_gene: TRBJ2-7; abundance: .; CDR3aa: CAISAAGTGLHEQYF
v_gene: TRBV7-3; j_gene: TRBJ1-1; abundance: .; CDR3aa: CASSLGGDRAAFF
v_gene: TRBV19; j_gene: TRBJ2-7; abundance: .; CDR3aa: CASSQDREEVEQYF
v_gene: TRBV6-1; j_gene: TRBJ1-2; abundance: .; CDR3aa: CASRPGTAPSGYTF
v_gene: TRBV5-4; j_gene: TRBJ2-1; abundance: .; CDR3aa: CASSLGPGTSGMSSYNEQFF
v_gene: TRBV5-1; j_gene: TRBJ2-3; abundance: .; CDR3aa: CASSFGSSTDTQYF
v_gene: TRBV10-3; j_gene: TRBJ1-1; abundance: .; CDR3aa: CAISESSSRGNTEAFF
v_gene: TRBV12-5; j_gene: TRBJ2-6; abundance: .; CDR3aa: CASGLVVTGDGANVLTF
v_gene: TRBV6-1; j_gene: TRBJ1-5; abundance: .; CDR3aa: CASRFVGGRQPQHF
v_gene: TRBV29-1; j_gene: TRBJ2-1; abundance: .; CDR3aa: CSVGGRARSYNEQFF
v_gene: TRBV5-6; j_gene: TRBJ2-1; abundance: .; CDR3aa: CASSGTSGAYNEQFF
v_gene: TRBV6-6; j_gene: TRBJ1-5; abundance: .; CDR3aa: CASAGGSNQPQHF
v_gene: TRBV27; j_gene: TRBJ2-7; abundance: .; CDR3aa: CASSLKPIRTSSEQYF
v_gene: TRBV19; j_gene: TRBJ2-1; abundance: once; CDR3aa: CASSIIPGGGRGYNEQFF
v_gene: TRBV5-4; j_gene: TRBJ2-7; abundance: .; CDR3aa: CASRSTGVPYEQYF
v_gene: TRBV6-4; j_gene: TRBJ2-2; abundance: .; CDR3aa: CASSDPNTGELFF
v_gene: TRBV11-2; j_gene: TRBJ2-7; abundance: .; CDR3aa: CASSLAERDYEQYF
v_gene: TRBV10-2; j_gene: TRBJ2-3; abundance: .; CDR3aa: CASRTGGVDTQYF
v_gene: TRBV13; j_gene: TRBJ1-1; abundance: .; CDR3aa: CASSLRTEAFF
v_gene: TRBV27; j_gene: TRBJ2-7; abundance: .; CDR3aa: CASSLSGGNEQYF
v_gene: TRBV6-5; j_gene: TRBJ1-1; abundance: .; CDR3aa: CASNKQEGTEAFF
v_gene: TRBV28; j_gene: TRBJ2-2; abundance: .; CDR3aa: CASSPTPGTGAFRAGELFF
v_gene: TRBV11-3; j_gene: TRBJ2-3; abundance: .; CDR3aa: CASSFGLAASTDTQYF
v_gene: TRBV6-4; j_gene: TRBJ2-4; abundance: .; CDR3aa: CASSDSWTSGTSGAAKNIQYF
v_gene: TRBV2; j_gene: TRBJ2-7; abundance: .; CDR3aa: CASTGTSGSSYEQYF
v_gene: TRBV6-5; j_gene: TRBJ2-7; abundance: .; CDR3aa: CASRLSGSYEQYF
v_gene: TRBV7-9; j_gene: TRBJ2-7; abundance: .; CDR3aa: CASSLAGQGSNEQYF
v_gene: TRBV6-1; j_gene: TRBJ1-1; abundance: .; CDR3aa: CAFQDRVLSNTEAFF
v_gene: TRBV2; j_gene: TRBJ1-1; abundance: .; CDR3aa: CASSERAEAFF
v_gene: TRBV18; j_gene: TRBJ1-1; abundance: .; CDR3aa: CASSPPFRRGRVNTEAFF